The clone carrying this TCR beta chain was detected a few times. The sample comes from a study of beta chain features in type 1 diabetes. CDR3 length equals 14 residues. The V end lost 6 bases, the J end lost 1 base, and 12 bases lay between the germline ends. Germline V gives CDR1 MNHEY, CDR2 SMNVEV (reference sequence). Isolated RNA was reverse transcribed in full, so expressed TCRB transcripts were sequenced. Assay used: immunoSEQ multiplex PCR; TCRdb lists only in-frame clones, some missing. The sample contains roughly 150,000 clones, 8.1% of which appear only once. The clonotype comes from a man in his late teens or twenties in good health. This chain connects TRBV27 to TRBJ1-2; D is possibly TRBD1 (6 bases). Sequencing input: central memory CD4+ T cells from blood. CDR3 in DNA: TGTGCCAGCAGAGGGGGTAGAAGTAACTATGGCTACACCTTC. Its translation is CASRGGRSNYGYTF.